This entry lists 27 T cell receptor beta chains sequenced from one sample in a study of beta chain features in type 1 diabetes. The sequenced template was cDNA made from the entire isolated RNA. Using immunoSEQ multiplex PCR, the repertoire was profiled, and TCRdb retains in-frame clones only, with some absent. Seen here are about 230,000 clones, 16% observed once, and the top ten hold 0.065% to 0.1%. Findings and limits, study-wide: A moderate, significant TCRB CDR3 shortening appeared in type 1 diabetes across four CD4+ subsets.

These receptors have no known antigen. The material sequenced was naive CD4+ T cells from blood. The receptors shown here come from a man aged 25 to 40 with type 1 diabetes.

The J gene is TRBJ2-7, the V gene TRBV7-2, with 10 bases identical to TRBD1. V shed 3 bases and J 3 bases; nucleotides not matched to a gene: 5. CDR1 is SGHTA, CDR2 FQGNSA, per germline. The CDR3 is made up of 15 amino acids. Here the CDR3 reads CASSFQGTGDYEQYF. CDR3 coding DNA: TGTGCCAGCAGCTTCCAGGGGACAGGGGACTACGAGCAGTACTTC.

The sample holds a few counts of this clone. This sequence joins TRBV5-1 and TRBJ2-7; D is perhaps TRBD2 (7 bases). With 0 bases removed from V and 3 bases from J, the gap between germline ends came to 13 bases. The CDR3 consists of 15 residues. In germline, CDR1 is SGHRS, CDR2 YFSETQ. CDR3: CASSLVRGGIYEQYF. As DNA, the CDR3 is TGCGCCAGCAGCTTGGTTAGGGGGGGAATCTACGAGCAGTACTTC.

This clone was detected a few times. This rearrangement joins TRBV4-1 to TRBJ2-1; the match to TRBD2 covers 10 bases. Germline CDR1 MGHRA, CDR2 YSYEKL. The length of the CDR3 is 15 residues. V gave up 4 bases and J gave up 7 bases; unmatched junction bases: 7. The DNA for the CDR3 is TGCGCCAGCAGCCTCGGGACTAGCGAAGATAATGAGCAGTTCTTC. As protein: CASSLGTSEDNEQFF.

In this sample, this clone turned up a few times. The rearrangement uses TRBV7-2 and TRBJ2-5; D may match TRBD1 or TRBD2 (5 bases each). Per germline, CDR1 SGHTA and CDR2 FQGNSA. The CDR3 is 16 residues long. Between the trimmed V and J ends, which lost 5 bases and 5 bases, there was a span of 21 bases. As DNA, the CDR3 is TGTGCCAGCAGCCCGTACCAAGCGGACACGGGTGAGACCCAGTACTTC. Residues: CASSPYQADTGETQYF.

The sample holds a few counts of this clone. The chain employs TRBV2 and TRBJ2-5; TRBD2 might be the D (5 bases). CDR3 size: 14 residues. The V end was cut by 7 bases, the J end by 5 bases, with 17 bases between. Germline CDR1 is SNHLY and CDR2 is FYNNEI. As DNA, the CDR3 is TGTGCCAGCAACATGGGAGAACTCTCGGAGACCCAGTACTTC. Encoded protein: CASNMGELSETQYF.

In this sample, this clone turned up a few times. The rearrangement uses TRBV18 and TRBJ2-5; 11 nucleotides align to TRBD1. CDR3 length: 15 amino acids. V lost 4 bases to trimming and J lost 5 bases; unmatched junction nucleotides: 6. Germline V CDR1 and CDR2: KGHSH, LQKENI. The CDR3 reads CASSQGQGAVETQYF. DNA for the CDR3: TGTGCCAGCTCACAAGGACAGGGGGCTGTGGAGACCCAGTACTTC.

The chain uses TRBV7-2 and TRBJ2-7; D call uncertain. Trimming cost V 1 base and J 2 bases, with 6 bases left between them. Germline V lookup: CDR1 SGHTA, CDR2 FQGNSA. This CDR3 spans 13 amino acids. The chain's CDR3 is CASSLERTYEQYF. DNA of the CDR3: TGTGCCAGCAGCTTAGAACGAACCTACGAGCAGTACTTC.

The rearrangement links TRBV19 to TRBJ2-5; no clear D gene. V lost 1 base and J 5 bases, leaving 11 bases between the germline ends. Germline loops: CDR1 LNHDA, CDR2 SQIVND (reference sequence). The CDR3 has 14 amino acids. Here the CDR3 DNA reads TGTGCCAGTAGTATAGGGCTCCCCTTGGAGACCCAGTACTTC. Translated, it gives CASSIGLPLETQYF.

This clone was detected a few times. V and J are TRBV5-1 and TRBJ2-1; possible D gene TRBD2, 5 bases. CDR3 length equals 14 residues. Germline loops: CDR1 SGHRS, CDR2 YFSETQ. Trimming took off 2 bases at V and 5 bases at J, with 11 bases between the two ends. For the CDR3, the DNA is TGCGCCAGCAGCTTACCGACTACTAACAATGAGCAGTTCTTC. Residues: CASSLPTTNNEQFF.

This clone has more than one count but fewer than ten. The chain has TRBV29-1 and TRBJ2-7; tentative D call: TRBD1 (5 bases). This CDR3 region has 14 residues. V lost 4 bases to trimming and J lost 5 bases, with 18 bases between them. Germline CDR1 and CDR2: SQVTM and ANQGSEA. The CDR3 reads CSVVSGRYSHEQYF. CDR3 DNA sequence: TGCAGCGTTGTATCAGGGCGGTATTCGCACGAGCAGTACTTC.

The chain recombines TRBV15 with TRBJ2-7, with D perhaps matching TRBD1 (6 bases). Trimming shortened V by 0 bases and J by 7 bases, and 16 bases separated the two germline ends. Germline V gene sequence: CDR1 LNHNV, CDR2 YYDKDF (reference sequence). The CDR3 has 15 residues. DNA for the CDR3: TGTGCCACCAGCAGAGATCAGGGGATTCTACGGGAGCAGTACTTC. Translating it yields CATSRDQGILREQYF. Looking up the rest from reference TRBV15 and TRBJ2-7 gives the full variable domain: DAMVIQNPRYQVTQFGKPVTLSCSQTLNHNVMYWYQQKSSQAPKLLFHYYDKDFNNEADTPDNFQSRRPNTSFCFLDIRSPGLGDTAMYLCATSRDQGILREQYFGPGTRLTVT.

V is TRBV7-2 and J is TRBJ2-3, with D perhaps TRBD1 or TRBD2 (5 bases each). With 0 bases removed from V and 9 bases from J, the gap between germline ends came to 7 bases. The CDR3 consists of 12 residues. Germline CDR1 is SGHTA and CDR2 is FQGNSA. The CDR3: CASSLAGVTQYF. CDR3 DNA sequence: TGTGCCAGCAGCTTAGCGGGGGTGACGCAGTATTTT.

The chain carries TRBV9 and TRBJ2-1, with TRBD1 as a possible D gene (6 bases). Germline V gives CDR1 SGDLS, CDR2 YYNGEE. V dropped 4 bases and J dropped 8 bases, with 19 bases sitting between them. CDR3 length equals 15 residues. CDR3 nucleotide sequence: TGTGCCAGCAGCCCGACGACAGGCGCCCCCCATGAGCAGTTCTTC. Protein product: CASSPTTGAPHEQFF. Full variable domain (rest looked up from reference TRBV9 and TRBJ2-1): DSGVTQTPKHLITATGQRVTLRCSPRSGDLSVYWYQQSLDQGLQFLIQYYNGEERAKGNILERFSAQQFPDLHSELNLSSLELGDSALYFCASSPTTGAPHEQFFGPGTRLTVL.

V usage is TRBV28 and J usage is TRBJ2-4; TRBD1 or TRBD2 may be the D gene (5 bases each). Trimming stripped 3 bases from V and 0 bases from J, with 9 bases between. Germline values: CDR1 MDHEN, CDR2 SYDVKM. The CDR3 is 15 residues long. The CDR3 sequence is CASSLRGVAKNIQYF. Here the CDR3 DNA reads TGTGCCAGCAGTTTGAGAGGGGTAGCCAAAAACATTCAGTACTTC.

The V and J genes are TRBV7-9 and TRBJ2-1; TRBD2 is a possible D gene (6 bases). CDR3 size: 14 residues. Germline V gene sequence: CDR1 SEHNR, CDR2 FQNEAQ (reference sequence). Trimming took 5 bases from V and 5 from J, leaving 13 bases between them. The CDR3 spells CASSRQGLHNEQFF. CDR3 sequence (DNA): TGTGCCAGCAGCCGCCAGGGACTCCACAATGAGCAGTTCTTC.

This chain joins TRBV29-1 and TRBJ2-6; 8 bases are shared with TRBD1. The CDR3 consists of 15 residues. The J segment lost 0 bases and the V segment lost 6 bases, leaving 4 bases of the junction unmatched. Germline CDR1 reads SQVTM; CDR2 reads ANQGSEA. CDR3 loop: CSVQGGFSGANVLTF. The CDR3 DNA sequence: TGCAGCGTACAGGGGGGATTCTCTGGGGCCAACGTCCTGACTTTC.

The rearrangement links TRBV4-1 to TRBJ1-3; D remains ambiguous. There are 15 residues in the CDR3. Trimming stripped 0 bases from V and 0 bases from J, with 6 bases between. Looked up from germline, CDR1 is MGHRA and CDR2 is YSYEKL. CDR3 amino acids: CASSQDSSSGNTIYF. DNA of the CDR3: TGCGCCAGCAGCCAAGACAGCAGCTCTGGAAACACCATATATTTT.

The rearrangement joins TRBV2 to TRBJ2-3; D perhaps matches TRBD2 (5 bases). V lost 6 bases to trimming and J lost 0 bases, with 7 bases between them. The CDR3 totals 13 residues. Germline CDR1 SNHLY, CDR2 FYNNEI. CDR3 bases: TGTGCCAGCAGACTAGAAAGCACAGATACGCAGTATTTT. This codes for CASRLESTDTQYF.

This clone turned up a few times. This chain links TRBV30 with TRBJ2-7; possibly TRBD2 for D (6 bases). The germline V gene encodes CDR1 GTSNPN and CDR2 SVGIG (reference sequence). Trimming took off 3 bases at V and 0 bases at J, with 15 bases between the two ends. This CDR3 contains 15 residues. CDR3 residues: CAWSPRAGHSYEQYF. DNA of the CDR3: TGTGCCTGGAGCCCAAGAGCGGGCCACTCCTACGAGCAGTACTTC.

This clone appeared a few times. The chain combines TRBV28 with TRBJ2-2; TRBD2 matches at 7 bases. The V and J ends lost 6 bases and 5 bases, in that order; junction bases with no gene match: 9. Germline V lookup: CDR1 MDHEN, CDR2 SYDVKM. This CDR3 spans 15 amino acids. The chain's CDR3 is CASSPGTIQTGELFF. CDR3 sequence (DNA): TGTGCCAGCAGCCCCGGGACTATTCAGACCGGGGAGCTGTTTTTT.

The gene calls are TRBV7-8 and TRBJ2-4; 10 bases are a match to TRBD2. Germline V gene data show CDR1 as SGHVS and CDR2 as FQNEAQ. V was pared by 2 bases and J by 1 base, with 5 bases of the junction left unmatched. The CDR3 runs 17 residues. CDR3 region: CASSLLAGVSAKNIQYF. CDR3 DNA: TGTGCCAGCAGCTTACTAGCGGGAGTCTCGGCCAAAAACATTCAGTACTTC.

This clone was found a few times. V and J are TRBV13 and TRBJ2-5, with D possibly called TRBD1 or TRBD2 (5 bases each). Germline lookup yields CDR1 PRHDT and CDR2 FYEKMQ (reference sequence). This CDR3 has 17 residues. Trimming pared 5 bases from V and 4 bases from J, leaving 23 bases between. CDR3 sequence reads: CASSQETGLTSGETQYF. The CDR3 DNA is TGTGCCAGCAGCCAAGAGACGGGGCTTACCAGCGGAGAGACCCAGTACTTC.

The chain recombines TRBV29-1 with TRBJ2-3; 8 bases align to TRBD2. This CDR3 has 14 amino acids. CDR1 SQVTM and CDR2 ANQGSEA come from the germline V gene. V was clipped by 4 bases and J by 2 bases; unmatched bases: 5. The CDR3 spells CSVVGSGATDTQYF. CDR3 sequence (DNA): TGCAGCGTTGTAGGTAGCGGGGCCACAGATACGCAGTATTTT.

The CDR3 is CASSLGQLGDIQYF. CDR3 sequence (DNA): TGTGCCAGCAGCTTGGGACAGTTGGGGGACATTCAGTACTTC. The chain recombines TRBV7-2 with TRBJ2-4; TRBD1 agrees at 7 bases. From germline, CDR1 is SGHTA and CDR2 FQGNSA. The CDR3 is 14 amino acids. V lost 3 bases and J lost 8; bases outside the gene matches: 7.

The J gene is TRBJ1-2, the V gene TRBV30, with no clear D. In germline, CDR1 is GTSNPN, CDR2 SVGIG (reference sequence). V was shortened by 3 bases and J by 1 base, with 9 bases between the two germline ends. The length of the CDR3 is 13 residues. This chain's CDR3 is CAWSATDNYGYTF. In DNA form, the CDR3 reads TGTGCCTGGAGCGCTACTGATAACTATGGCTACACCTTC.

The rearrangement joins TRBV2 to TRBJ1-5, with 8 positions matching TRBD1. Germline loops: CDR1 SNHLY, CDR2 FYNNEI. The junction had 6 bases not matched to a gene; V was cut back by 4 bases and J by 4 bases. The CDR3 extends over 15 amino acids. The CDR3 here is CASSGGRTGNQPQHF. DNA of the CDR3: TGTGCCAGCAGTGGAGGGAGGACAGGGAATCAGCCCCAGCATTTT.

The rearrangement links TRBV15 to TRBJ2-5; D possibly corresponds to TRBD2 (6 bases). The CDR3 runs 18 residues. The ends were cut back, 5 bases at V and 2 bases at J, with 24 bases in the middle. Germline lookup yields CDR1 LNHNV and CDR2 YYDKDF (reference sequence). This CDR3 is CATSGSPGGTKEQETQYF. The DNA for the CDR3 is TGTGCCACCAGCGGATCCCCCGGGGGAACAAAAGAACAAGAGACCCAGTACTTC.